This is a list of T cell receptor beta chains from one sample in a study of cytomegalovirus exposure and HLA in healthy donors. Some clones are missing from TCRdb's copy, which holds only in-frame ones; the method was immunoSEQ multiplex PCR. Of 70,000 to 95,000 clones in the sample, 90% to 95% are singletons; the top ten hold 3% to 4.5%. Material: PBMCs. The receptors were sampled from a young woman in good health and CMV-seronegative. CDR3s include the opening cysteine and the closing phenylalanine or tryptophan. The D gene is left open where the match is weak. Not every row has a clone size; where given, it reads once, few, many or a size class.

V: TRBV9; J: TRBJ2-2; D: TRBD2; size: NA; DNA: TGTGCCAGCAGCGCCCAGATGATAGCGGGGACCGGGGAGCTGTTTTTT; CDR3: CASSAQMIAGTGELFF
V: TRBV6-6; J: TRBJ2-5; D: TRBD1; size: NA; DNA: TGTGCCAGCACCTACGGGACAGGGGTGGGAGAGACCCAGTACTTC; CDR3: CASTYGTGVGETQYF
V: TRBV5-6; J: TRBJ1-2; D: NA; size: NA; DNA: TGTGCCAGCAAGGATCCTAGCTATGGCTACACCTTC; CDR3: CASKDPSYGYTF
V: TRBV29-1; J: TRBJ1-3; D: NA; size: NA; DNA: TGCAGCGTTGCGACAGACGGATCCTCTGGAAACACCATATATTTT; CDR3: CSVATDGSSGNTIYF
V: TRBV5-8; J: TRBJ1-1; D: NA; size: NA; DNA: TGTGCCAGCAGCCGTGCGGGCGGAGCCCGGGCGTTGAACACTGAAGCTTTCTTT; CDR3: CASSRAGGARALNTEAFF
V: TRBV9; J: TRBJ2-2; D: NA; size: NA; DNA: TGTGCCAGCAGCGTAGTATCGACTGCCACCGGGGAGCTGTTTTTT; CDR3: CASSVVSTATGELFF
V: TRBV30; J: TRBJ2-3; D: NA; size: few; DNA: TGTGCCTGGAGTCCCGCGAATTTGAGGGATACGCAGTATTTT; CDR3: CAWSPANLRDTQYF
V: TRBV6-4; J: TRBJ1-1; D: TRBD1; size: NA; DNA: TGTGCCAGCAGATCCCACAGGGGGGGTGACACTGAAGCTTTCTTT; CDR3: CASRSHRGGDTEAFF
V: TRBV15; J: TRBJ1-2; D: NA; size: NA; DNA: TGTGCCACCAGCCTCCCGGGGTTAGGCTATGGCTACACCTTC; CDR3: CATSLPGLGYGYTF
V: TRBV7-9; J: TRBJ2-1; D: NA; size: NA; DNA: TGTGCCAGCAGCTTAGGCGGGACCTACAATGAGCAGTTCTTC; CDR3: CASSLGGTYNEQFF
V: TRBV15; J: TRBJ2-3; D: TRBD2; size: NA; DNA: TGTGCCACCAGCAGTAGCGGGGGGGCCAAAGATACGCAGTATTTT; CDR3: CATSSSGGAKDTQYF
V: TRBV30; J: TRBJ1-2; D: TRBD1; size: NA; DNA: TGTGCCTGGAGTGCGACAGGGGAGGATGGCTACACCTTC; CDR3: CAWSATGEDGYTF
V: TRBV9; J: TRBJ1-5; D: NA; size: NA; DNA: TGTGCCAGCAGCGCTACAGGACGGGAGGGCAATCAGCCCCAGCATTTT; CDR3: CASSATGREGNQPQHF
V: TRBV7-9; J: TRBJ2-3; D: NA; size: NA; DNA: TGTGCCAGCAGCTTACAGGGACTCAGCACAGATACGCAGTATTTT; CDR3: CASSLQGLSTDTQYF
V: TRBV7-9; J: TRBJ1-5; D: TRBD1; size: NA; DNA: TGTGCCAGCAGCTTAGGGACAGGGGCCGATCAGCCCCAGCATTTT; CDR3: CASSLGTGADQPQHF
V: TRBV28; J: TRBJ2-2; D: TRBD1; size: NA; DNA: TGTGCCAGCATCACGGGACAGACTAACACCGGGGAGCTGTTTTTT; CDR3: CASITGQTNTGELFF
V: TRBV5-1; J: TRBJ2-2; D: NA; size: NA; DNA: TGCGCCAGCACCTCTTCCCGGAACACCGGGGAGCTGTTTTTT; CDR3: CASTSSRNTGELFF
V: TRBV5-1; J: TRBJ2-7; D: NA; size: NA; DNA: TGCGCCAGCAGCTTGGGCCTGGGGTCGGAGGTCTACGAGCAGTACTTC; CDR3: CASSLGLGSEVYEQYF
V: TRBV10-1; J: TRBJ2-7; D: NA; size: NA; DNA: TGCGCCAGCAGTGAGTTACACAGGCTAAAAGGGGTTAGCGAGCAGTACTTC; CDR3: CASSELHRLKGVSEQYF
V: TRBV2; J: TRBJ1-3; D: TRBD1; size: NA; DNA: TGTGCCAGCAGTCCTCAGGGGGATTACGGAAACACCATATATTTT; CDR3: CASSPQGDYGNTIYF
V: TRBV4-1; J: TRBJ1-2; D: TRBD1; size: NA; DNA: TGCGCCAGCAGCCAAGTCGGACAGGTCTCCCATGGCTACACCTTC; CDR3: CASSQVGQVSHGYTF
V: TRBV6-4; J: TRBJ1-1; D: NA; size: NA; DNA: TGTGCCAGCAGTGACTCGCCAGGGGTCGGGAGGACTGAAGCTTTCTTT; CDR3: CASSDSPGVGRTEAFF
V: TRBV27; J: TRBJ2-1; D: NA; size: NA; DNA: TGTGCCAGCAGCCAATCAGGGTCTACCTACAATGAGCAGTTCTTC; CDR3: CASSQSGSTYNEQFF
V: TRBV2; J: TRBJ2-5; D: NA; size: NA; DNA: TGTGCCAGCAGGGTCGACAGGTACGACGAGACCCAGTACTTC; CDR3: CASRVDRYDETQYF
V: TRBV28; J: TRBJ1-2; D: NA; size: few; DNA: TGTGCCAGCAGTTTCGGGTCGCAGGGAAACTATGGCTACACCTTC; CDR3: CASSFGSQGNYGYTF
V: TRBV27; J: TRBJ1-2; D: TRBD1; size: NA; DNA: TGTGCCAGCAGCCCCCTGGGACAGGGGAGCGGCTACACCTTC; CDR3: CASSPLGQGSGYTF
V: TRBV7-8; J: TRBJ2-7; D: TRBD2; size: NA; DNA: TGTGCCAGCAGCTTAGCGGTAGGGACTAGCGGGAGTAACTACGAGCAGTACTTC; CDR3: CASSLAVGTSGSNYEQYF
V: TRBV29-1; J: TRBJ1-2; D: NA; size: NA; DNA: TGCAGCGTTGACAGGGGAGTGGATGGCTACACCTTC; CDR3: CSVDRGVDGYTF
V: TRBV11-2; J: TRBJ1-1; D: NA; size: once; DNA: TGTGCCAGCAGCATAGCGGGGAAGCCGCTTATAGCTGAAGCTTTCTTT; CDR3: CASSIAGKPLIAEAFF
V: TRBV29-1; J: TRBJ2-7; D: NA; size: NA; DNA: TGCAGCGTTGTCTCTTCTGGGAGCCGCGAGCAGTACTTC; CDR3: CSVVSSGSREQYF
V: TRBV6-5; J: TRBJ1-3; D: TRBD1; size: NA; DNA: TGTGCCAGCAGTTACAGGGGGCTGTCTGGAAACACCATATATTTT; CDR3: CASSYRGLSGNTIYF
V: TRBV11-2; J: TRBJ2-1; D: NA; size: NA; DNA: TGTGCCAGCAGCCCGGTCAGGGGACCCTACAATGAGCAGTTCTTC; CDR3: CASSPVRGPYNEQFF
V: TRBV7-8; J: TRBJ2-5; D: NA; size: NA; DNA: TGTGCCAGCAGCTTAGGGTCGGCGGGACTACAGGGGACCCAGTACTTC; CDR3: CASSLGSAGLQGTQYF
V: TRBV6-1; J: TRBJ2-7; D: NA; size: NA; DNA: TGTGCCAGCAGTGCAGGGGGGAAACAGTACTTC; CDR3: CASSAGGKQYF
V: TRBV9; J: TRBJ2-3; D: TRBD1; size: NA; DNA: TGTGCCAGCAGCCACTCAAGGGTAACAGGGGACACAGATACGCAGTATTTT; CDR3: CASSHSRVTGDTDTQYF
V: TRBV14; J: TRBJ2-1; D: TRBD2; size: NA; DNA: TGTGCCAGCAGCCATCTTGAACTAGCGGGAGGAATAGACAATGAGCAGTTCTTC; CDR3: CASSHLELAGGIDNEQFF
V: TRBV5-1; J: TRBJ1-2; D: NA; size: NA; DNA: TGCGCCAGCCGAATAGACACCTCTAACTATGGCTACACCTTC; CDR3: CASRIDTSNYGYTF
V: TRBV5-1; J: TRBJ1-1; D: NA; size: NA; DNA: TGCGCCAGCAGCTTGGCCGAGGGTTCGGGCGAAGCTTTCTTT; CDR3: CASSLAEGSGEAFF
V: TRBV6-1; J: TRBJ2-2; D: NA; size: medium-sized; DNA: TGTGCCAGCAGTGAAGCTAGCGGGAACACCGGGGAGCTGTTTTTT; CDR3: CASSEASGNTGELFF
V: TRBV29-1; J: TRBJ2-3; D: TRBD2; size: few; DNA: TGCAGCGTTGAACCGCGGACTAGCGGGGGCACAGATACGCAGTATTTT; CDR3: CSVEPRTSGGTDTQYF
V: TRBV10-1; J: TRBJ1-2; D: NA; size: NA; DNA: TGCGCCAGCAGTGAGTCGGCAGGAGGCTATGGCTACACCTTC; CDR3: CASSESAGGYGYTF
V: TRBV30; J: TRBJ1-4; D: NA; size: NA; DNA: TGTGCCTGGAGGTTCGGTGGGGGGAATGAAAAACTGTTTTTT; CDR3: CAWRFGGGNEKLFF
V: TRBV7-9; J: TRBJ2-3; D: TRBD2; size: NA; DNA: TGTGCCAGCAGCCCCCCCCTAGCGGGAGGCCCAGATACGCAGTATTTT; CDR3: CASSPPLAGGPDTQYF
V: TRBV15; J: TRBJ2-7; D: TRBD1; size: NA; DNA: TGTGCCACCAGCAGGGAGGGGACAGGGGTGGGCGAGCAGTACTTC; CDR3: CATSREGTGVGEQYF
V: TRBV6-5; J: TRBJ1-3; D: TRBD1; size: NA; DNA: TGTGCCAGCAGTTACTCTCCCAGGGGGACAGGAAACACCATATATTTT; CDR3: CASSYSPRGTGNTIYF
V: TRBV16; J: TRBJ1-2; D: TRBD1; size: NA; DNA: TGTGCCAGCAGCCCCTTAGGGACAGGATATGGCTACACCTTC; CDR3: CASSPLGTGYGYTF
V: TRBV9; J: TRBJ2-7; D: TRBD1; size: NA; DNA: TGTGCCAGCAGCGCACCCGGGACAGATCCCTACGAGCAGTACTTC; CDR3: CASSAPGTDPYEQYF
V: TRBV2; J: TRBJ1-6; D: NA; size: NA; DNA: TGTGCCAGCAGCCAGGACAGATATAATTCACCCCTCCACTTT; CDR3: CASSQDRYNSPLHF
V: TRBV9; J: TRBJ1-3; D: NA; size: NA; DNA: TGTGCCAGCAGCGTATTCAAGGCGGAAAGCTCTGGAAACACCATATATTTT; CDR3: CASSVFKAESSGNTIYF
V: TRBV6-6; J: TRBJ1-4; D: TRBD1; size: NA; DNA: TGTGCCAGCAGCTCCTTATCAGGGACAGGGGATGAAAAACTGTTTTTT; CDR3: CASSSLSGTGDEKLFF
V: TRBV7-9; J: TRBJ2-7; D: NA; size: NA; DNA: TGTGCCAGCAGCTTGGAGAAAGGGGGCTACGAGCAGTACTTC; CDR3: CASSLEKGGYEQYF
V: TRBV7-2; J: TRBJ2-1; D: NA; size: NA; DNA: TGTGCCAGCAGCTTAGACTGGAGCTCCTACAATGAGCAGTTCTTC; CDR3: CASSLDWSSYNEQFF
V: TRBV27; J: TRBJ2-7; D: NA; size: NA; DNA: TGTGCCAGCAGACACAACCGGGACTCAGGTCGTCACGAGCAGTACTTC; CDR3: CASRHNRDSGRHEQYF
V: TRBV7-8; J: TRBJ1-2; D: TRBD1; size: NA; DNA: TGTGCCAGCAGCTTAGTAAAGCGGACAGGGGGCAATGGCTACACCTTC; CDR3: CASSLVKRTGGNGYTF